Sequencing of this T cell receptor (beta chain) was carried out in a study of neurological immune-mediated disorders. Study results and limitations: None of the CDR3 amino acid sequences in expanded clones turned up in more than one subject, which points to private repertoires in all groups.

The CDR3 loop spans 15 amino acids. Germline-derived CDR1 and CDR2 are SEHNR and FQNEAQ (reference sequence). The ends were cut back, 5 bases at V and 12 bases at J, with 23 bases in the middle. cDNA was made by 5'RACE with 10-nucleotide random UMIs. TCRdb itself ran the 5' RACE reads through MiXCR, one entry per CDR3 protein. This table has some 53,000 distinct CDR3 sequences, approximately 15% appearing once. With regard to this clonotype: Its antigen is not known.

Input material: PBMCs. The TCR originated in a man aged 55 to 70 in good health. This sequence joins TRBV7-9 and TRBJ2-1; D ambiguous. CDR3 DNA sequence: TGTGCCAGCAGCCCCGGTGGACCGAGCACAGATACGCAGTTCTTC. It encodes CASSPGGPSTDTQFF.